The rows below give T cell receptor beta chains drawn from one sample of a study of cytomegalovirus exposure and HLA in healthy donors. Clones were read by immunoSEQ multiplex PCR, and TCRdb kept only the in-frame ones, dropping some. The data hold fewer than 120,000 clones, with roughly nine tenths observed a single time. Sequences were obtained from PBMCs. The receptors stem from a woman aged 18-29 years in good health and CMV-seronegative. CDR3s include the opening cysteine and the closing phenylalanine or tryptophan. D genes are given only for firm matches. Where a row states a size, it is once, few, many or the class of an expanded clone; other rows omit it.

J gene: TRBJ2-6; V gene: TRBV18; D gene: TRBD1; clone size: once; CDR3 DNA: TGTGCCAGCTCCGAGGACAGGGGCATCCCTGGGGCCAACGTCCTGACTTTC; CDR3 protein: CASSEDRGIPGANVLTF
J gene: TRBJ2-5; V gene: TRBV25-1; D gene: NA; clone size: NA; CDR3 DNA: TGTGCCAGCAGTGAATCACCACTCCGCGAGACCCAGTACTTC; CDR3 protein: CASSESPLRETQYF
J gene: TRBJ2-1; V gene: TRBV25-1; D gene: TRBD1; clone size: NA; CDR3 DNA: TGTGCCAGCACATCGATGGGACAGTTCTACAATGAGCAGTTCTTC; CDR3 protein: CASTSMGQFYNEQFF
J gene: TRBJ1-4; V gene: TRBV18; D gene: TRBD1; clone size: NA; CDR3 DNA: TGTGCCAGCTCAAACGGGCAGGGGGCATCTAATGAAAAACTGTTTTTT; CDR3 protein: CASSNGQGASNEKLFF
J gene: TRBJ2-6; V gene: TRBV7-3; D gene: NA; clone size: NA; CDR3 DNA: TGTGCCAGCAGCCTTGACAGGACCGGGGCCAACGTCCTGACTTTC; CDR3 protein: CASSLDRTGANVLTF
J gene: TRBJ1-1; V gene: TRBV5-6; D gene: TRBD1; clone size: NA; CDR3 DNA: TGTGCCAGCAGCCCGGACAGGGTCAGTGAAGCTTTCTTT; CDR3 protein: CASSPDRVSEAFF
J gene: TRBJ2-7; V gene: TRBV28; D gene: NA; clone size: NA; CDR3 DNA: TGTGCCAGCACTCTTAGCGGAGCCTACGAGCAGTACTTC; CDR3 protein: CASTLSGAYEQYF
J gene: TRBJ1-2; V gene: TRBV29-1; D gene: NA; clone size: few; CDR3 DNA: TGCAGCGTTGACACTACTAACTATGGCTACACCTTC; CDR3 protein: CSVDTTNYGYTF
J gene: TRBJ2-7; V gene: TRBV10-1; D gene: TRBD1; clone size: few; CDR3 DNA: TGCGCCAGCAGTCCTGACAGGGGCACCTACGAGCAGTACTTC; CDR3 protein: CASSPDRGTYEQYF
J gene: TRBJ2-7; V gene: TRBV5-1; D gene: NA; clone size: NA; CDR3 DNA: TGCGCCAGCAGCCCCCGGGACATACTCCAGCAGTACTTC; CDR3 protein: CASSPRDILQQYF
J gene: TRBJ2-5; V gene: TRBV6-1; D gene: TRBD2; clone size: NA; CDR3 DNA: TGTGCCAGCAGTGAAGGTAGCGGGAGGTTTGAGACCCAGTACTTC; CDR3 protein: CASSEGSGRFETQYF
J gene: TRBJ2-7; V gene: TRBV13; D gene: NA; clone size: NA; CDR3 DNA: TGTGCCAGCAGCTTGGAGCGTGGAAGGAACGAGCAGTACTTC; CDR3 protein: CASSLERGRNEQYF
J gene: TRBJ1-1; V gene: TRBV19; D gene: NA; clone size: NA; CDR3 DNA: TGTGCCAGTAGTATAGAGAGGTCGGACACTGAAGCTTTCTTT; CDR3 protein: CASSIERSDTEAFF
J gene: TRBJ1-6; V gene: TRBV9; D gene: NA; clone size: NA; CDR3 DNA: TGTGCCAGCAGCGTAGGCTTCGGGAGGAATTCACCCCTCCACTTT; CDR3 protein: CASSVGFGRNSPLHF
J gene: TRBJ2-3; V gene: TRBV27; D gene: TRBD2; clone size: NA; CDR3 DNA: TGTGCCAGCAGTCCACTTCCGACAGCGGGAGGGCCGAAAGATACGCAGTATTTT; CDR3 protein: CASSPLPTAGGPKDTQYF
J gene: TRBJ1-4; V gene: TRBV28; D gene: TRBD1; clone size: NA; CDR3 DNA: TGTGCCAGCAGTTTAAGCCGGGACAGGACTGAAAAACTGTTTTTT; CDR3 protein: CASSLSRDRTEKLFF
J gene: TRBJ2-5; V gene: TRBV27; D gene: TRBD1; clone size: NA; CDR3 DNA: TGTGCCAGCAGTCCGCGACAGGGGACAGGTGCGGACGGCGAGACCCAGTACTTC; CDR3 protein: CASSPRQGTGADGETQYF
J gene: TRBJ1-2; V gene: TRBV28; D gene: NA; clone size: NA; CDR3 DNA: TGTGCCAGCAGTTTATCGGGACACGGGTATGGCTACACCTTC; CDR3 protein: CASSLSGHGYGYTF
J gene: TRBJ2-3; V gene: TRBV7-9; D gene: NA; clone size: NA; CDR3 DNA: TGTGCCAGCAGCTTAGACGCGGCGGAGCAGGGAGATACGCAGTATTTT; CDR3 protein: CASSLDAAEQGDTQYF
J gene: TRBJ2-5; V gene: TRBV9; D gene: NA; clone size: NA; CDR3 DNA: TGTGCCAGCAGCGTGTCTGTTCTGGGAGGTGAGACCCAGTACTTC; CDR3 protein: CASSVSVLGGETQYF
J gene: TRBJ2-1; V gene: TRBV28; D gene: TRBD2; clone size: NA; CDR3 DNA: TGTGCCAGCAGTCCACTAGCGGGAGTATCCAATGAGCAGTTCTTC; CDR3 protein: CASSPLAGVSNEQFF
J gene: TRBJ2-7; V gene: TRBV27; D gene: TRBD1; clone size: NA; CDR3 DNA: TGTGCCAGCAGCCAAAGTCTACAGGGGTCCTACGAGCAGTACTTC; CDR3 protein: CASSQSLQGSYEQYF
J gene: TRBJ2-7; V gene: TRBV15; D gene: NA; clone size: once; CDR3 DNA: TGTGCCACCACGTGGGGGGACAGACACGAGCAGTACTTC; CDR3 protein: CATTWGDRHEQYF
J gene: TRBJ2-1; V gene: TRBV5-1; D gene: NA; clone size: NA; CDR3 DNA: TGCGCCAGCAGTTTAGTAGCGGATAGCTACAATGAGCAGTTCTTC; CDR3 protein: CASSLVADSYNEQFF
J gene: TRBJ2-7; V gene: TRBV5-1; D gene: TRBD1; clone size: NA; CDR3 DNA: TGCGCCAGCAGCTTGGTATTCAGGGGGCTAACCTCCTCCTACGAGCAGTACTTC; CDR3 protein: CASSLVFRGLTSSYEQYF
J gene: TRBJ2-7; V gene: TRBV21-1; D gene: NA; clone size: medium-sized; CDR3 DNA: TGTGCCAGCAGCAAAGTGGGCGGGAGGGTCACGTACGAGCAGTACTTC; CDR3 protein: CASSKVGGRVTYEQYF
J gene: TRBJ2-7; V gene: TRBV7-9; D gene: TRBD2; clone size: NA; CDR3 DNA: TGTGCCAGCAGCGAGCGGGGATCTACCGTCCAGCAGTACTTC; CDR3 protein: CASSERGSTVQQYF
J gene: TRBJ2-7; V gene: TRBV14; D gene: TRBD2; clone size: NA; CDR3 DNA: TGTGCCAGCAGCCAAGTGGTGGGACTAGCGGGAGGAGACGAGCAGTACTTC; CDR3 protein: CASSQVVGLAGGDEQYF
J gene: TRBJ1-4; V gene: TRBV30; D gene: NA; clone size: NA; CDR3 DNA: TGTGCCTGGAACCTAGTCGGAAATGAAAAACTGTTTTTT; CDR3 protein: CAWNLVGNEKLFF
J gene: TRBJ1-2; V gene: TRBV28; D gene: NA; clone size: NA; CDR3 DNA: TGTGCCAGCAGTTTAAATGTCCTTAACTATGGCTACACCTTC; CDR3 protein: CASSLNVLNYGYTF
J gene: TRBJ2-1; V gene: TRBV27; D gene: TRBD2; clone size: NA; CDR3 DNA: TGTGCCAGCAGTTTTGGAGGGAGGGATGAGCAGTTCTTC; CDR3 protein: CASSFGGRDEQFF
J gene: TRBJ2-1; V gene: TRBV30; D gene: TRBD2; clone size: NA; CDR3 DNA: TGTGCCCGGGCGGGACTAGCGGGAGAGAGGTCCTACAATGAGCAGTTCTTC; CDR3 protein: CARAGLAGERSYNEQFF
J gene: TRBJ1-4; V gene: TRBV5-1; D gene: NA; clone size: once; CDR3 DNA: TGCGCCAGCAGCTACGACAGCGTTAATGAAAAACTGTTTTTT; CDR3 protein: CASSYDSVNEKLFF
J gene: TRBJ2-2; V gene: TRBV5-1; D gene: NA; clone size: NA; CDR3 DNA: TGCGCCAGCAGCCCATCACCAGGGGTAGTGGGAACCGGGGAGCTGTTTTTT; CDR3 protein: CASSPSPGVVGTGELFF
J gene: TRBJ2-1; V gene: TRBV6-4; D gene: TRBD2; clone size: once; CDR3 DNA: TGTGCCAGCAGTGACGGGGCGGGAGAAAACAATGAGCAGTTCTTC; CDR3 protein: CASSDGAGENNEQFF
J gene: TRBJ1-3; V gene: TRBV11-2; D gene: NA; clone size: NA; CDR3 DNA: TGTGCCAGCAGCCACACAACTATTCGGACTGGAAACACCATATATTTT; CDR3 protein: CASSHTTIRTGNTIYF
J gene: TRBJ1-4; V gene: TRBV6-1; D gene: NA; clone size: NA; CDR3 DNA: TGTGCCAGCAGTGAACGACAGGTAGAGAAACTGTTTTTT; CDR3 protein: CASSERQVEKLFF
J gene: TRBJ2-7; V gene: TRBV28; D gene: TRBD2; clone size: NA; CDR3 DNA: TGTGCCAGCAGTCCAGCGGGAGAAAGGGTTGGAGAGCAGTACTTC; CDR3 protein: CASSPAGERVGEQYF
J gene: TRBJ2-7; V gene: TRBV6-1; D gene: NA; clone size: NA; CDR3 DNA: TGTGCCAGCAACTTTGGGCAGTACTTC; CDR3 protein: CASNFGQYF
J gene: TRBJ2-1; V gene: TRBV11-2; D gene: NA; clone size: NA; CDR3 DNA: TGTGCCAGCAGCTTACCGGACAGAAAATACAATGAGCAGTTCTTC; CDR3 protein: CASSLPDRKYNEQFF
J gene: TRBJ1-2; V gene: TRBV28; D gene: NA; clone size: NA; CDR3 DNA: TGTGCCAGCAGTTCTCCCGGGACTGGAAATGGCTACACCTTC; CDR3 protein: CASSSPGTGNGYTF
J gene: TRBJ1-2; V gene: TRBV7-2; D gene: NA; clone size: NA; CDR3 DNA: TGTGCCAGCAGCTTAGCCGCTTGGCCGGAGACCGGCACAGGGGGCTACACCTTC; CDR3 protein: CASSLAAWPETGTGGYTF
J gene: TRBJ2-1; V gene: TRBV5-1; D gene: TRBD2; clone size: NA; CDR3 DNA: TGCGCCAGCGAGGAGGGGGACACTAGCGGGAGTCGTGAGCAGTTCTTC; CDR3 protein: CASEEGDTSGSREQFF
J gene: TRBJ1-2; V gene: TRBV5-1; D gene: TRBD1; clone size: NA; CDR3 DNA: TGCGCCAGCAGCTTGGCCGGGAGGACAGGGGATGGCTACACCTTC; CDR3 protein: CASSLAGRTGDGYTF
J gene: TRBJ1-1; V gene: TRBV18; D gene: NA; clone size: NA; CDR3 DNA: TGTGCCAGCTCATGGGAGACGAAGAACACTGAAGCTTTCTTT; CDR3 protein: CASSWETKNTEAFF
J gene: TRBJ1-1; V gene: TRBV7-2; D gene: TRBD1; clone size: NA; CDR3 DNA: TGTGCCAGCAGCTTAGTTAGGGGGCTCACTGAAGCTTTCTTT; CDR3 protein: CASSLVRGLTEAFF
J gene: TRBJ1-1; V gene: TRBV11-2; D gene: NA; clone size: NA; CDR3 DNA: TGTGCCAGCAGCTCTATGGCGGGACCCACTGAAGCTTTCTTT; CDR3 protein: CASSSMAGPTEAFF
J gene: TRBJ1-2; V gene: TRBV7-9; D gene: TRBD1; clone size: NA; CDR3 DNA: TGTGCCAGCAGCTCACGGACAGGGGCTAACTATGGCTACACCTTC; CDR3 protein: CASSSRTGANYGYTF
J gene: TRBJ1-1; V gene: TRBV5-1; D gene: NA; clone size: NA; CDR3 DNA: TGCGCCAGCAGCCGGGGGGCAGGGATGAACACTGAAGCTTTCTTT; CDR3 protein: CASSRGAGMNTEAFF
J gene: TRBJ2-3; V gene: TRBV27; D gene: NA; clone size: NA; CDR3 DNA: TGTGCCAGCAGCGACTATGGGGGGTCTGGGGACCTGACAGATACGCAGTATTTT; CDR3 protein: CASSDYGGSGDLTDTQYF
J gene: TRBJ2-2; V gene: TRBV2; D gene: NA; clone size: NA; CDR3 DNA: TGTGCCAGTCTCAGGGGTGAGCACACCGGGGAGCTGTTTTTT; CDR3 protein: CASLRGEHTGELFF
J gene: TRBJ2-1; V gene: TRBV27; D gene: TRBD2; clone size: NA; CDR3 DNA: TGTGCCAGCAGTTTTAGCGGGGCTTCCTACAATGAGCAGTTCTTC; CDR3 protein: CASSFSGASYNEQFF
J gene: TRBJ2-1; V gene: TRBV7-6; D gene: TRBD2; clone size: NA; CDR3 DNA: TGTGCCAGCAGCCGAGCGGGAGGGGACAATGAGCAGTTCTTC; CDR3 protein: CASSRAGGDNEQFF
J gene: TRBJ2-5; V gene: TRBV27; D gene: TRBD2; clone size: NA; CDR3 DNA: TGTGCCAGCAGTCCCACTAGCGGGGGGGCCGCGACCCAGTACTTC; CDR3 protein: CASSPTSGGAATQYF
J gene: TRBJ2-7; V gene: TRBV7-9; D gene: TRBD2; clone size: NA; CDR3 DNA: TGTGCCAGCAGCCAGACTAGCGGAAACTACGAGCAGTACTTC; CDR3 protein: CASSQTSGNYEQYF
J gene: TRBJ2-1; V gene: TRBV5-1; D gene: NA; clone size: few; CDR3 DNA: TGCGCCAGCAGCCGCCGCCGAACGGATGAGCAGTTCTTC; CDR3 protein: CASSRRRTDEQFF
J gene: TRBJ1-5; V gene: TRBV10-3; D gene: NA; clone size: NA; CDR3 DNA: TGTGCCATCACTCTCCCGCGGACAGTCAATCAGCCCCAGCATTTT; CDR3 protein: CAITLPRTVNQPQHF